The count of the clone carrying this T cell receptor (beta chain) is one. The sample comes from a study of PD-L1 blockade in urothelial cancer. Method: immunoSEQ multiplex PCR; TCRdb's copy keeps in-frame clones and lacks some. This sample has about 40,000 clones, with 82% found just once. The CDR3 is 15 residues long. The germline V gene encodes CDR1 MNHEY and CDR2 SVGAGI. Trimming cost V 0 bases and J 3 bases, with 12 bases left between them. V gene TRBV6-5 combines with J gene TRBJ2-7; a possible D gene is TRBD1 (6 bases). Here the sequenced sample was PBMCs, taken around atezolizumab (anti-PD-L1) treatment. This sequence originates from a man between 60 and 75 years old with urothelial cancer. The CDR3 coding sequence is TGTGCCAGCAGTTACTCGGGACAAGGATACTACGAGCAGTACTTC. It encodes CASSYSGQGYYEQYF.